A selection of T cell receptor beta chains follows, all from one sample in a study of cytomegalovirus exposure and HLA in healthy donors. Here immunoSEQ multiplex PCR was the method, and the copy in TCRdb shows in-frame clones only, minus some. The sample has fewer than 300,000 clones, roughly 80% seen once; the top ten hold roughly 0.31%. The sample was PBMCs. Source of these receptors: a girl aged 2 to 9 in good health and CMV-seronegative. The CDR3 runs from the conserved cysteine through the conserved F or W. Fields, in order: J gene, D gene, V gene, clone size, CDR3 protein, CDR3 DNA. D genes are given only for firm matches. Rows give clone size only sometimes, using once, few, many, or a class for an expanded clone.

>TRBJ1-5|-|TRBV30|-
CAWSKLGSGNQPQHF
TGTGCCTGGAGTAAACTAGGCAGCGGGAATCAGCCCCAGCATTTT
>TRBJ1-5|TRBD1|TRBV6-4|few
CASSPTGGSNQPQHF
TGTGCCAGCAGCCCGACAGGGGGTAGCAATCAGCCCCAGCATTTT
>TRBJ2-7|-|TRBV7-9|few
CASSSGLHWYEQYF
TGTGCCAGCAGCTCCGGACTTCACTGGTACGAGCAGTACTTC
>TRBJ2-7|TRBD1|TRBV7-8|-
CASSARQGTPSYEQYF
TGTGCCAGCAGCGCCCGACAGGGGACACCCTCCTACGAGCAGTACTTC
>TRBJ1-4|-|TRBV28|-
CASSLVGARGEKLFF
TGTGCCAGCAGTTTAGTGGGGGCTAGGGGTGAAAAACTGTTTTTT
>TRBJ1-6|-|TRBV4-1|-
CASSQPGHYNSPLHF
TGCGCCAGCAGCCAGCCGGGACATTATAATTCACCCCTCCACTTT
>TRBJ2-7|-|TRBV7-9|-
CASSSPDSSNYEQYF
TGTGCCAGCAGTTCGCCGGACAGCTCAAACTACGAGCAGTACTTC
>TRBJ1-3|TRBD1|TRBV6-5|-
CASSYSTGAGNTIYF
TGTGCCAGCAGTTACTCGACAGGGGCTGGAAACACCATATATTTT
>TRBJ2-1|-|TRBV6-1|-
CASSEAPYGSSYNEQFF
TGTGCCAGCAGTGAAGCTCCATACGGGAGCTCCTACAATGAGCAGTTCTTC
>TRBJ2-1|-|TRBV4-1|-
CASSQLGPLSSYNEQFF
TGCGCCAGCAGCCAATTGGGGCCACTCAGCTCCTACAATGAGCAGTTCTTC
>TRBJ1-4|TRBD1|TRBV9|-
CASSPWTGGAEKLFF
TGTGCCAGCAGCCCTTGGACAGGGGGCGCAGAAAAACTGTTTTTT
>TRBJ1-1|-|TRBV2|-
CASIPEVVGGTEAFF
TGTGCCAGCATTCCGGAGGTCGTCGGGGGAACTGAAGCTTTCTTT
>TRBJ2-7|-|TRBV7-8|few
CASSSESYEQYF
TGTGCCAGCAGCTCCGAGTCCTACGAGCAGTACTTC
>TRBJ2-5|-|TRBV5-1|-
CASSFVPEETQYF
TGCGCCAGCAGCTTCGTGCCGGAAGAGACCCAGTACTTC
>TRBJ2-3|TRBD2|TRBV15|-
CATSREQRGGTDTQYF
TGTGCCACCAGCAGAGAGCAGCGGGGGGGCACAGATACGCAGTATTTT
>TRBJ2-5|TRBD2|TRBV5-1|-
CASSLTGGETQYF
TGCGCCAGCAGCTTGACGGGGGGGGAGACCCAGTACTTC
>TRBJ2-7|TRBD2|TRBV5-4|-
CASSRRTSGMGSYEQYF
TGTGCCAGCAGCCGGAGGACTAGCGGGATGGGGTCCTACGAGCAGTACTTC
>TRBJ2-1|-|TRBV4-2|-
CASSQRNEQFF
TGTGCCAGCAGCCAACGGAATGAGCAGTTCTTC
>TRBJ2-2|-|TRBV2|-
CASSPARFDDGELFF
TGTGCCAGCAGTCCTGCGAGGTTCGATGACGGGGAGCTGTTTTTT
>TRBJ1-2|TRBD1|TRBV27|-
CASSMTWDRYYGYTF
TGTGCCAGCAGTATGACTTGGGACAGATACTATGGCTACACCTTC
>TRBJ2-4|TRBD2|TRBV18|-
CASSPPGLAGVKNIQYF
TGTGCCAGCTCACCACCGGGCCTAGCGGGGGTCAAAAACATTCAGTACTTC
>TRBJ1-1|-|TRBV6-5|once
CASSYWTYAGAFF
TGTGCCAGCAGTTACTGGACCTACGCGGGAGCTTTCTTT
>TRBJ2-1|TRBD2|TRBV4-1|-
CASSQAQGRAQFF
TGCGCCAGCAGCCAAGCCCAAGGGAGGGCTCAGTTCTTC
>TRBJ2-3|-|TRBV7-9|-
CSSSLLRSATDTQYF
TGTTCCAGCAGCCTCCTGAGGAGTGCAACAGATACGCAGTATTTT
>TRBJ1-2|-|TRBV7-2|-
CASSLGGPLNPLGYTF
TGTGCCAGCAGCTTAGGAGGCCCTCTGAATCCTCTGGGCTACACCTTC
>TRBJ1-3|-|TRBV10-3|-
CAIPGSSGNTIYF
TGTGCCATCCCCGGGAGCTCTGGAAACACCATATATTTT
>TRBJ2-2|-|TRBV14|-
CASSQAKGATGELFF
TGTGCCAGCAGCCAAGCAAAAGGGGCCACCGGGGAGCTGTTTTTT
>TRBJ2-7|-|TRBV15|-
CATSIGREGREQYF
TGTGCCACCAGCATCGGACGGGAAGGGCGAGAGCAGTACTTC
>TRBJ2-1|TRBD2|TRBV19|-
CASSISGGSYNEQFF
TGTGCCAGTAGTATTAGTGGCGGGAGCTACAATGAGCAGTTCTTC
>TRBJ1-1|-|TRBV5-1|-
CASSLETGREAFF
TGCGCCAGCAGCTTGGAAACAGGGCGAGAAGCTTTCTTT
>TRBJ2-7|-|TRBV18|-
CASSEGQGYLTNSYEQYF
TGTGCCAGCTCAGAGGGACAAGGGTACCTTACCAACTCCTACGAGCAGTACTTC
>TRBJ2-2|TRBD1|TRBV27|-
CASSFQGAITGELFF
TGTGCCAGCAGTTTTCAGGGGGCGATAACCGGGGAGCTGTTTTTT
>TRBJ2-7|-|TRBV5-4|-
CASSFSGSLYEQYF
TGTGCCAGCAGCTTCAGCGGAAGTCTCTACGAGCAGTACTTC
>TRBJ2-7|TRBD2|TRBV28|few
CASSPRTSREQYF
TGTGCCAGCAGTCCACGGACTAGCCGGGAGCAGTACTTC
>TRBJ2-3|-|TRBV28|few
CASSLRAGDTQYF
TGTGCCAGCAGTTTGAGGGCGGGCGATACGCAGTATTTT